The source of this T cell receptor (beta chain) is a study of cytomegalovirus exposure and HLA in healthy donors. Study findings and constraints: Rarity characterized most TCR sequences, yet some public TCRs appeared in many donors. With further analysis later on, most CMV-associated TCR beta chains appeared HLA-restricted.

This clone was observed a few times. Its antigen is not known. Use of 60 Vbeta and 13 Jbeta primers characterized the PCR. Authors' data handling: Later, some 75 million unique TCR beta chains were counted in an analysis, and about 12 million of them were shared. Sequenced by immunoSEQ multiplex PCR; TCRdb stores in-frame clones only, minus some. V and J calls and clone size come straight from that table; D and trimming were deduced from the DNA. The sample has fewer than 200,000 clones; roughly 80% are singletons. This CDR3 is built from 16 residues. V was clipped by 0 bases and J by 0 bases, with 9 bases between them. Germline V gives CDR1 SGHVS, CDR2 FQNEAQ.

This chain links TRBV7-8 with TRBJ2-1; weak D call: TRBD2 (5 bases). Material: PBMCs. The TCR originated in a man between 18 and 29 years old in good health and CMV-seronegative. Here the CDR3 DNA reads TGTGCCAGCAGCTTAGCGAGGGTAAGCTCCTACAATGAGCAGTTCTTC. This codes for CASSLARVSSYNEQFF.